This TCR beta chain was recorded in a study of blood T cell repertoires in COVID-19. The wider study: Samples came from the United States, Italy and Spain, spanning acute and convalescent COVID-19.

Profiling relied on immunoSEQ multiplex PCR, and the TCRdb table lists in-frame clones only, not all of them. The repertoire holds around 81,000 clones, under 85% seen once, with about an eighth in the top ten. V lost 7 bases, J lost 2 bases, and 12 bases stayed unmatched. Germline V lookup: CDR1 LNHDA, CDR2 SQIVND (reference sequence). This CDR3 contains 16 residues. The chain has TRBV19 and TRBJ2-3; TRBD2 aligns across 7 bases. The sequence came from a human donor in a cohort sampled during active COVID-19. The sample was peripheral blood. The CDR3 nucleotides read TGTGCCAGTAAAGCTACTCTAGCGGCTTACACAGATACGCAGTATTTT. It codes for CASKATLAAYTDTQYF. Full variable domain (rest looked up from reference TRBV19 and TRBJ2-3): DGGITQSPKYLFRKEGQNVTLSCEQNLNHDAMYWYRQDPGQGLRLIYYSQIVNDFQKGDIAEGYSVSREKKESFPLTVTSAQKNPTAFYLCASKATLAAYTDTQYFGPGTRLTVL.